This record covers a single TCR beta chain. The CDR3 contains 19 residues. With V trimmed by 0 bases and J by 1 base, 7 bases remained unmatched. Per germline, CDR1 LNHDA and CDR2 SQIVND (reference sequence). The sample belongs to a study of cytomegalovirus exposure and HLA in healthy donors. Both 60 Vbeta primers and 13 Jbeta primers went into the PCR. The table came from immunoSEQ multiplex PCR; TCRdb's copy has only in-frame clones and leaves some out. The sample has around 200,000 clones; about 80% are singletons. Sequencing used PBMCs. The chain employs TRBV19 and TRBJ2-4; the match to TRBD1 covers 12 bases. The receptor was isolated from a woman aged 50 to 60 in good health and CMV-seronegative. The CDR3 protein is CASSIEGTGGLTAKNIQYF. DNA of the CDR3: TGTGCCAGTAGTATAGAAGGGACAGGGGGCCTCACCGCCAAAAACATTCAGTACTTC.